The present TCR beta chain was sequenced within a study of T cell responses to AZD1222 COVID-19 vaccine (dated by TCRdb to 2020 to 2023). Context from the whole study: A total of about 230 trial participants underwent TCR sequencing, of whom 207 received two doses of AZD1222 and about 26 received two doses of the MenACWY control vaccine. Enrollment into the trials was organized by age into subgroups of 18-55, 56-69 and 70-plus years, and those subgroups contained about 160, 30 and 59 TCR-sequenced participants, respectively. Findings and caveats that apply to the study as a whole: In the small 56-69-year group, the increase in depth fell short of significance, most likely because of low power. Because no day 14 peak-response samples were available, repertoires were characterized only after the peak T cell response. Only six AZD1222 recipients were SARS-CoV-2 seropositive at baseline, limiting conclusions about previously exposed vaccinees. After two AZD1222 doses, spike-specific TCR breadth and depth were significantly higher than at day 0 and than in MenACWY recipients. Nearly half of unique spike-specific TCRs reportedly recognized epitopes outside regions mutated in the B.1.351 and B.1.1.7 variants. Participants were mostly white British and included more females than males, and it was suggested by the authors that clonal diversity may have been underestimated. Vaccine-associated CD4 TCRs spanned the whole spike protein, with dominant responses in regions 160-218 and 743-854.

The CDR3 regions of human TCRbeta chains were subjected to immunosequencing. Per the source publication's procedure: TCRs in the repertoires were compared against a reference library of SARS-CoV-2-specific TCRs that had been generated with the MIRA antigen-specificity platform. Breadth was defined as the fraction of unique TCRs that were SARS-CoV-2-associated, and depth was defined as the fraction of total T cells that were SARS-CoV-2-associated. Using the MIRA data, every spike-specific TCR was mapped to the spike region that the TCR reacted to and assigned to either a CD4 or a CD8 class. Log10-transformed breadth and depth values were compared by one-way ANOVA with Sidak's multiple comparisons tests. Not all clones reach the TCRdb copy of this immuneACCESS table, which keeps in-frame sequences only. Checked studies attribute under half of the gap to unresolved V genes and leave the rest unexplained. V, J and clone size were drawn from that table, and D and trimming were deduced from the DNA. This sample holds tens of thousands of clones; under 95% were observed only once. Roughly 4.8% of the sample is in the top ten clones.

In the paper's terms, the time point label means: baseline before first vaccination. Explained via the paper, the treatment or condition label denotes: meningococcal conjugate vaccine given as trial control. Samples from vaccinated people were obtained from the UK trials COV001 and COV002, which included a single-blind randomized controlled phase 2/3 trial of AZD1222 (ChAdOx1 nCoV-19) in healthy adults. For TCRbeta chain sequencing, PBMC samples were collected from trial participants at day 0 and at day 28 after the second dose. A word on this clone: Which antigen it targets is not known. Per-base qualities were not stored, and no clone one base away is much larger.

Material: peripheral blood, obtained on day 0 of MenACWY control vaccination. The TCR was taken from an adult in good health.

The CDR3 protein sequence reads: CASSSRGGATNEKLFF. In nucleotides, the sequence is TGTGCCAGCAGTTCCCGTGGGGGTGCGACTAATGAAAAACTGTTTTTT. The V and J segments used are TRBV6-6 and TRBJ1-4, with TRBD1 as a weak D call on 5 bases. Trimming takes 4 bases from V and 2 bases from J, and the germline ends sit 14 bases apart. CDR1 MNHNY and CDR2 SVGAGI are derived from the germline V gene (reference sequence). The CDR3 measures 16 amino acids from cysteine to phenylalanine. The kept DNA is CDR3 alone, 48 bases in frame from the first base.